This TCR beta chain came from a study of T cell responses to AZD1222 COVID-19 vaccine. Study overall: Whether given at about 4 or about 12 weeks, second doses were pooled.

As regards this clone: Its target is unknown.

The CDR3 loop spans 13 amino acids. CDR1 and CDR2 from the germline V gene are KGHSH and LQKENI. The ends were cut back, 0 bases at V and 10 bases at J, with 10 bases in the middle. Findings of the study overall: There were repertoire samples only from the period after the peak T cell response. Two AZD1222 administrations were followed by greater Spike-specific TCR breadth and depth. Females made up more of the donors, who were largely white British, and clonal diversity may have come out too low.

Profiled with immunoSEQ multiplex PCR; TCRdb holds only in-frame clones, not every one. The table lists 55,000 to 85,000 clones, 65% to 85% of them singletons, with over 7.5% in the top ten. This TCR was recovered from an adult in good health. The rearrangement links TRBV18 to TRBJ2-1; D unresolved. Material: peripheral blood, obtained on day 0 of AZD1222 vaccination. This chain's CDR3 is CASSPPIRVEQFF. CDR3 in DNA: TGTGCCAGCTCACCACCGATACGAGTCGAGCAGTTCTTC.